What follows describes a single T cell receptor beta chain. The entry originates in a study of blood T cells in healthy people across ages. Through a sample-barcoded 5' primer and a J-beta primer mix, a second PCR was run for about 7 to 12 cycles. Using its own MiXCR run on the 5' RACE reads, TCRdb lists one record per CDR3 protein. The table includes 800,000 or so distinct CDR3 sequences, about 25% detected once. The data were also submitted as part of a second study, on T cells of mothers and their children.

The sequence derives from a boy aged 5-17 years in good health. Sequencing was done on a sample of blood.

The CDR3 sequence: CASSSSPGRVYEQYF. The DNA for the CDR3 is TGTGCCAGCAGTTCCTCCCCAGGGAGGGTCTACGAGCAGTACTTC. This rearrangement joins TRBV28 to TRBJ2-7, with 7 bases matching TRBD2. CDR1 is MDHEN, CDR2 SYDVKM, per germline. Trimming at V came to 4 bases and at J to 3 bases, leaving 9 bases not matched to a gene. The CDR3 consists of 15 residues.